This TCR beta chain emerged from a study of T cell responses to AZD1222 COVID-19 vaccine (dated by TCRdb to the early 2020s). Looking at the study overall: A total of just over 230 trial participants underwent TCR sequencing, of whom about 200 had received two doses of AZD1222 and about 25 had received two doses of the MenACWY control vaccine. Enrollment into the trials was organized by age into subgroups of 18-55, 56-69 and 70-plus years, and those subgroups contained about 160, 30 and 59 TCR-sequenced participants, respectively. Broad study findings and their caveats: Most participants were white British and females outnumbered males, and the authors suggested that clonal diversity may have been underestimated. Because no day 14 peak-response samples were available, the repertoires could be characterized only after the peak T cell response. Reportedly, close to half of the unique spike-specific TCRs recognized epitopes lying outside the regions that are mutated in the B.1.351 and B.1.1.7 variants. The vaccine-associated CD4 TCRs covered the entire spike protein, and the dominant responses fell in regions 160-218 and 743-854. After two AZD1222 doses, spike-specific TCR breadth and depth were significantly higher than at day 0 and than in MenACWY recipients. Only 5 to 7 AZD1222 recipients were SARS-CoV-2 seropositive at baseline, limiting conclusions about previously exposed vaccinees. In the small 56-69-year group, the increase in depth fell short of significance, most likely because of low power.

Measured from the cysteine to the phenylalanine, the CDR3 is 16 residues long. The only DNA kept is the CDR3, 48 bases in frame from the first base. The germline V gene sets CDR1 to SGHDN and CDR2 to FVKESK. Between the V and J ends, shortened by 0 bases and 0 bases respectively, the junction contains 12 bases. The CDR3 regions of human TCRbeta chains were subjected to immunosequencing. The authors' pipeline ran thus. Repertoire TCRs were checked for matches against a reference library of SARS-CoV-2-specific TCRs that had been generated using the MIRA antigen-specificity platform. Breadth was defined as the fraction of unique TCRs that were SARS-CoV-2-associated. Depth was defined as the fraction of total T cells that were SARS-CoV-2-associated. Using the MIRA data, each spike-specific TCR was mapped to the spike region that the TCR reacts to and placed in a CD4 or CD8 class. Log10-transformed breadth and depth values were compared by one-way ANOVA with Sidak's multiple comparisons tests. TCRdb stores this immuneACCESS table with in-frame sequences only. Part of the clones is absent; in the studies checked, under half of the shortfall reflects unresolved V genes, and no reason is known for the rest. D and trimming come from the DNA, and the V and J calls and clone size come from that table. This sample is represented by some 95,000 clones; roughly 86% of them were singletons. 2.8% of the sample is held by the ten biggest clonotypes.

This clone was counted once. There is no known antigen for this receptor. No much larger clone exists at a distance of one base, and base qualities are not known. This specimen's time point label, interpreted: baseline before first vaccination. The treatment or condition label for this specimen denotes: meningococcal conjugate vaccine given as trial control. Samples from vaccinated people were obtained from the UK trials COV001 and COV002, which included a single-blind randomized controlled phase 2/3 trial of AZD1222 (ChAdOx1 nCoV-19) in healthy adults. For TCRbeta chain sequencing, PBMC samples were collected from trial participants at day 0 and at day 28 after the second dose.

The TCR was taken from an adult in good health. Recombination connected TRBV14 to TRBJ2-7; the D gene identity is not certain. Sequenced material: peripheral blood, taken on day 0 of MenACWY control vaccination. In nucleotides, the sequence is TGTGCCAGCAGCCAAGACACGGCTATCAGCTCCTACGAGCAGTACTTC. The encoded protein is CASSQDTAISSYEQYF.